Many counts were recorded for the clone carrying this T cell receptor beta chain. Its matching antigen is unknown. V was pared by 5 bases and J by 1 base, with 11 bases between. This CDR3 comprises 14 residues. This entry comes from a study of CD8 T cells in ankylosing spondylitis. TCRdb itself ran the 5' RACE reads through MiXCR, one entry per CDR3 protein. The table records about 160,000 distinct CDR3 sequences, around 20% of them present only once. General study points: Matched ankylosing spondylitis synovial fluid reportedly showed significant enrichment of disease-linked clones.

Sequenced input: blood, either unsorted or a sorted T cell fraction (not recorded which). This clonotype was obtained from a male donor with ankylosing spondylitis or in good health (not recorded which). The genes are TRBV12-3 or TRBV12-4 and TRBJ1-1; D unclear. The CDR3 loop is CASSGNTRNTEAFF. In DNA form, the CDR3 reads TGTGCCAGCAGTGGAAACACAAGGAACACTGAAGCTTTCTTT.